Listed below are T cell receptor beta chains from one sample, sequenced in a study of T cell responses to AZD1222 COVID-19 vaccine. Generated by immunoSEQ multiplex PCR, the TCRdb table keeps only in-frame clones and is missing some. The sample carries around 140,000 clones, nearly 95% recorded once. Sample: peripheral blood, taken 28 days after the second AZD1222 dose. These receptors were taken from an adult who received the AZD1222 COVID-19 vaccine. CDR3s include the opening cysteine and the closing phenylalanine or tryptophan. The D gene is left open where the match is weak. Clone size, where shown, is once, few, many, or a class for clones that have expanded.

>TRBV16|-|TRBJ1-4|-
CASSLSGRGQGEKLFF
TGTGCCAGCAGCCTCTCGGGGCGGGGGCAAGGTGAAAAACTGTTTTTT
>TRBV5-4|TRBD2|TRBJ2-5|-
CASSSRLAAKTQYF
TGTGCCAGCAGCTCTCGACTAGCGGCGAAGACCCAGTACTTC
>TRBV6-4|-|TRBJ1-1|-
CASSEGAGTEAFF
TGTGCCAGCAGTGAGGGGGCTGGGACTGAAGCTTTCTTT
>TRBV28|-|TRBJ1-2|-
CAVGSSGRGYTF
TGTGCCGTGGGGTCATCGGGGAGGGGTTACACCTTC
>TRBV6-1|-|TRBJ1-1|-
CASSEDRFHTEAFF
TGTGCCAGCAGTGAAGATCGGTTTCACACTGAAGCTTTCTTT
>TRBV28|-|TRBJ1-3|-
CASSSPGGGSGNTIYF
TGTGCCAGCAGTTCCCCAGGAGGGGGCTCTGGAAACACCATATATTTT
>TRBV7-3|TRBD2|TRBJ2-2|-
CASSRGLAGATGELFF
TGTGCCAGCAGCAGGGGACTAGCGGGAGCAACCGGGGAGCTGTTTTTT
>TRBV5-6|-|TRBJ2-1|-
CASNPYDGYNEQFF
TGTGCCAGCAACCCTTACGACGGCTACAATGAGCAGTTCTTC
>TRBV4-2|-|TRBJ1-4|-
CASSRSGLGEKLFF
TGTGCCAGCAGCCGGTCAGGGTTGGGTGAAAAACTGTTTTTT
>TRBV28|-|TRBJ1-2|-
CASSLTDFTYGYTF
TGTGCCAGCAGTTTAACGGACTTCACCTATGGCTACACCTTC
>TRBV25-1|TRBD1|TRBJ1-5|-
CASSSQGARQPQHF
TGTGCCAGCAGCTCACAGGGGGCACGACAGCCCCAGCATTTT
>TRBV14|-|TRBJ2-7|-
CASSIQGASGVLYEQYF
TGTGCCAGCAGCATACAGGGGGCTAGCGGGGTACTTTACGAGCAGTACTTC
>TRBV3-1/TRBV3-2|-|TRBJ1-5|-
CASSQGVGGRQPQHF
TGTGCCAGCAGCCAAGGAGTGGGGGGGAGACAGCCCCAGCATTTT
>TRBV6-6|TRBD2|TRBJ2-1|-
CASRSSGRPSSNEQFF
TGTGCCAGCAGATCTAGCGGGAGGCCGTCCAGCAATGAGCAGTTCTTC
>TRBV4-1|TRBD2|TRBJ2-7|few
CASSQIPGLLKTEQYF
TGCGCCAGCAGCCAGATCCCGGGACTATTAAAGACCGAGCAGTACTTC
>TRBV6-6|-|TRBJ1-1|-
CASSGTSGSTEAFF
TGTGCCAGCAGCGGGACTTCCGGCAGCACTGAAGCTTTCTTT
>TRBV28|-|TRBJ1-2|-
CASTTPAGNNYGYTF
TGTGCCAGCACTACACCAGCGGGGAATAACTATGGCTACACCTTC
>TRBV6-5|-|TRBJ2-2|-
CASTPGAGELFF
TGTGCCAGCACTCCGGGGGCCGGGGAGCTGTTTTTT
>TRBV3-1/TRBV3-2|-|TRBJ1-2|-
CASSQDRRASYTF
TGTGCCAGCAGCCAAGATCGTCGGGCGAGCTACACCTTC
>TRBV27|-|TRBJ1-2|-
CASSSHGFEGSNYGYTF
TGTGCCAGCAGTTCCCACGGTTTTGAGGGGTCAAACTATGGCTACACCTTC
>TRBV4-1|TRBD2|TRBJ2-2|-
CASKGLAGGQVRTGELFF
TGCGCCAGCAAGGGGCTAGCGGGAGGGCAGGTTAGGACCGGGGAGCTGTTTTTT
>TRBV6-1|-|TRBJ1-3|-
CASSEYRSSAGNTIYF
TGTGCCAGCAGTGAATACAGGTCGAGCGCTGGAAACACCATATATTTT
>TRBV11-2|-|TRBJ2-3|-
CASSLSYYYARRSTDTQYF
TGTGCCAGCAGCTTATCTTATTATTACGCTCGAAGGTCCACAGATACGCAGTATTTT
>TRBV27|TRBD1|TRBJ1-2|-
CASSHGTGAGYTF
TGTGCCAGCAGTCATGGGACAGGGGCCGGCTACACCTTC
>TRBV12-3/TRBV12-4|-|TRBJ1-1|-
CASSLAPGAEAFF
TGTGCCAGCAGTTTAGCCCCGGGGGCTGAAGCTTTCTTT
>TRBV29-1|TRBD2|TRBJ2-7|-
CSVATSGTYEQYF
TGCAGCGTTGCAACTAGCGGAACTTACGAGCAGTACTTC
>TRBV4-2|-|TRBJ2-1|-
CASSQETGSNEQFF
TGTGCCAGCAGCCAAGAAACCGGCTCGAATGAGCAGTTCTTC
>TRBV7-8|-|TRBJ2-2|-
CASSRAAGELFF
TGTGCCAGCAGCCGCGCGGCCGGGGAGCTGTTTTTT
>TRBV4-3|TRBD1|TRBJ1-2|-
CASSQDISRQGAGYTF
TGCGCCAGCAGCCAAGATATATCCCGGCAGGGGGCAGGCTACACCTTC
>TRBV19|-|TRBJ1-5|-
CASSELEGFANQPQHF
TGTGCCAGTAGTGAACTTGAGGGGTTTGCCAATCAGCCCCAGCATTTT
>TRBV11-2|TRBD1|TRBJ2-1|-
CASSLSTGTGVNEQFF
TGTGCCAGCAGCCTATCCACCGGGACAGGGGTCAATGAGCAGTTCTTC
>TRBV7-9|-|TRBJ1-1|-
CASSLEGRYTEAFF
TGTGCCAGCAGCTTGGAAGGGCGATACACTGAAGCTTTCTTT
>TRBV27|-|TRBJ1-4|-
CASSLLFPTGKLFF
TGTGCCAGCAGTTTATTGTTTCCCACGGGAAAACTGTTTTTT
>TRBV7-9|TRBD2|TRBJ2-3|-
CASSLGQSGRSDTQYF
TGTGCCAGCAGTTTGGGGCAAAGCGGGAGGTCTGATACGCAGTATTTT
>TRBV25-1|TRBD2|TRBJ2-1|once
CASSSFLAGGSSYNEQFF
TGTGCCAGCAGCTCTTTCCTAGCGGGGGGGAGCTCCTACAATGAGCAGTTCTTC
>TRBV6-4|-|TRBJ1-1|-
CASSTLAGGSTEAFF
TGTGCCAGCAGTACTTTAGCGGGAGGAAGCACTGAAGCTTTCTTT
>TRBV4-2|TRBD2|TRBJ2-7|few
CASSPARGSSYEQYF
TGTGCCAGCAGCCCAGCTCGCGGGAGCTCCTACGAGCAGTACTTC
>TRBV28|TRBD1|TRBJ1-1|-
CASTGQGALSEAFF
TGTGCCAGCACCGGACAGGGGGCGCTCTCCGAAGCTTTCTTT
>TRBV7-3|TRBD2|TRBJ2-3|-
CASSPGSSGSSQYF
TGTGCCAGCAGCCCCGGGAGTAGCGGGAGTTCGCAGTATTTT
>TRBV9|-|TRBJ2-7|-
CASSLQAGGRTYEQYF
TGTGCCAGCAGCCTACAGGCTGGGGGCCGAACCTACGAGCAGTACTTC
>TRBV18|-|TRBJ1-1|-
CASSQGRNTEAFF
TGTGCCAGCTCTCAGGGGCGGAACACTGAAGCTTTCTTT
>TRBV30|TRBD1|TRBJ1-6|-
CAGTRDRSNSPLHF
TGTGCCGGGACGAGGGACAGAAGTAATTCACCCCTCCACTTT
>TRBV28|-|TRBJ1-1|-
CASSLWASRRNTEAFF
TGTGCCAGCAGTTTATGGGCTAGCCGGCGGAACACTGAAGCTTTCTTT
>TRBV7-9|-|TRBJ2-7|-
CASSLGASVGREQYF
TGTGCCAGCAGCTTAGGCGCTAGCGTGGGCCGCGAGCAGTACTTC
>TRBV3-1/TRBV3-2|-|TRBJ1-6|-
CASSQGGSSYNSPLHF
TGTGCCAGCAGCCAAGGGGGGAGCTCCTATAATTCACCCCTCCACTTT
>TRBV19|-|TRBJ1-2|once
CASSQNSGGGYTF
TGTGCCAGTAGTCAAAACTCTGGGGGAGGCTACACCTTC
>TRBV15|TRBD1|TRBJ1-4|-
CATSREEGAVEKLFF
TGTGCCACCAGCAGAGAAGAGGGGGCCGTTGAAAAACTGTTTTTT
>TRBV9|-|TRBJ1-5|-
CASSVGRSFNQPQHF
TGTGCCAGCAGCGTAGGGCGGAGCTTCAATCAGCCCCAGCATTTT
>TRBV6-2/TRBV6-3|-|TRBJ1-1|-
CASSTRQEVLNTEAFF
TGTGCCAGCAGTACCCGACAGGAGGTTTTGAACACTGAAGCTTTCTTT
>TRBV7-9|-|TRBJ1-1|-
CASSSLENTEAFF
TGTGCCAGCAGCTCCTTAGAGAACACTGAAGCTTTCTTT
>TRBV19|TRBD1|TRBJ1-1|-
CASTQGAVTEAFF
TGTGCCAGTACACAGGGGGCCGTCACTGAAGCTTTCTTT
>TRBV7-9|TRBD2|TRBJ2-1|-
CASSARTSGRAKYNEQFF
TGTGCCAGCAGCGCCCGGACTAGCGGGAGGGCCAAGTACAATGAGCAGTTCTTC
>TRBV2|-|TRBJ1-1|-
CASTGDAVEAFF
TGTGCCAGTACCGGCGATGCGGTTGAAGCTTTCTTT
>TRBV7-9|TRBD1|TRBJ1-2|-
CASSTGTGNYGYTF
TGTGCCAGCAGCACCGGGACAGGGAACTATGGCTACACCTTC
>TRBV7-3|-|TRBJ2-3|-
CASSLTATDTQYF
TGTGCCAGTAGCCTGACAGCCACAGATACGCAGTATTTT
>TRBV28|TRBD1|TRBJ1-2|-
CASSPRQGGTGYTF
TGTGCCAGCAGTCCTCGACAGGGGGGAACTGGCTACACCTTC